These T cell receptor beta chains were read from a single sample in a study of blood T cell repertoires in COVID-19. Sequencing used immunoSEQ multiplex PCR; TCRdb keeps in-frame clones, though not all of them. The sample contains roughly 500,000 clones, roughly 90% of which appear only once. The sequenced sample was PBMCs or T cells enriched from blood (not recorded which). Receptors were obtained from a woman aged 40 to 50 who had recovered from COVID-19. Each CDR3 is given with its conserved first and last residue. Each record gives: CDR3 protein, CDR3 DNA, J gene, clone size, V gene, D gene. The D gene is left open where the match is weak. Expanded clones are given a class, and other clones once, few, many or no size at all.

CDR3: CASSLGLTSTDTQYF; DNA: TGTGCCAGCAGCTTAGGTCTTACTAGCACAGATACGCAGTATTTT; J: TRBJ2-3; size: .; V: TRBV7-9; D: .
CDR3: CASNLQGSGDEQFF; DNA: TGTGCCAGCAATCTGCAGGGGAGCGGCGATGAGCAGTTCTTC; J: TRBJ2-1; size: once; V: TRBV2; D: .
CDR3: CASSQDSGRAKWGELFF; DNA: TGTGCCAGCAGCCAAGATTCGGGGAGGGCCAAGTGGGGGGAGCTGTTTTTT; J: TRBJ2-2; size: few; V: TRBV3-1/TRBV3-2; D: TRBD2
CDR3: CASSTLQGVYGYTF; DNA: TGTGCCAGCAGCACCTTACAGGGGGTCTATGGCTACACCTTC; J: TRBJ1-2; size: .; V: TRBV11-2; D: TRBD1
CDR3: CASSVYPFLPGLAPNEQFF; DNA: TGTGCCAGCAGCGTATACCCCTTTCTACCGGGACTAGCCCCGAATGAGCAGTTCTTC; J: TRBJ2-1; size: .; V: TRBV9; D: TRBD2
CDR3: CASSQEWTGGPTEAFF; DNA: TGCGCCAGCAGCCAAGAATGGACAGGGGGCCCCACTGAAGCTTTCTTT; J: TRBJ1-1; size: .; V: TRBV4-1; D: TRBD1
CDR3: CASSLGPRGTDTQYF; DNA: TGCGCCAGCAGCTTGGGCCCGCGGGGGACAGATACGCAGTATTTT; J: TRBJ2-3; size: .; V: TRBV5-1; D: TRBD2
CDR3: CASSLAEAQGQPQHF; DNA: TGTGCCAGCAGCTTAGCAGAAGCTCAGGGGCAGCCCCAGCATTTT; J: TRBJ1-5; size: once; V: TRBV7-9; D: .
CDR3: CASRADGGDTKTQYF; DNA: TGTGCCAGCAGGGCGGACGGGGGAGACACGAAGACCCAGTACTTC; J: TRBJ2-5; size: .; V: TRBV25-1; D: .
CDR3: CASSEGDGGSPLHF; DNA: TGTGCCAGCAGTGAGGGGGATGGTGGTTCACCCCTCCACTTT; J: TRBJ1-6; size: .; V: TRBV6-2/TRBV6-3; D: .
CDR3: CASSTGQVPYEQYF; DNA: TGTGCCAGCAGCACCGGACAGGTTCCCTACGAGCAGTACTTC; J: TRBJ2-7; size: .; V: TRBV5-4; D: TRBD1
CDR3: CASSIPGSSGGYTF; DNA: TGTGCCAGCAGTATTCCAGGGTCCTCAGGGGGCTACACCTTC; J: TRBJ1-2; size: .; V: TRBV28; D: .
CDR3: CASSPDYYGYTF; DNA: TGTGCCAGCTCACCCGACTACTATGGCTACACCTTC; J: TRBJ1-2; size: .; V: TRBV18; D: .
CDR3: CAISDRTGGDNSPLHF; DNA: TGTGCCATCAGTGATCGGACAGGGGGCGACAATTCACCCCTCCACTTT; J: TRBJ1-6; size: .; V: TRBV10-3; D: TRBD1
CDR3: CASSLLAGDVDTQYF; DNA: TGTGCCAGCAGTCTCCTAGCGGGAGACGTAGATACGCAGTATTTT; J: TRBJ2-3; size: .; V: TRBV6-6; D: TRBD2
CDR3: CASSYSNRGGYTF; DNA: TGTGCCAGCAGTTACTCAAACAGGGGTGGCTACACCTTC; J: TRBJ1-2; size: .; V: TRBV6-5; D: TRBD1
CDR3: CASSYGLAGTDTQYF; DNA: TGTGCCAGCAGTTACGGACTAGCGGGAACAGATACGCAGTATTTT; J: TRBJ2-3; size: .; V: TRBV6-5; D: TRBD2
CDR3: CASSPGGPYEQYF; DNA: TGTGCCAGCAGTCCGGGGGGACCCTACGAGCAGTACTTC; J: TRBJ2-7; size: once; V: TRBV7-2; D: TRBD2
CDR3: CASSLYAGQGSQPQHF; DNA: TGTGCCAGCAGTTTATACGCGGGACAGGGGAGCCAGCCCCAGCATTTT; J: TRBJ1-5; size: few; V: TRBV27; D: TRBD1
CDR3: CASSLGRGVYEQYF; DNA: TGTGCCAGCTCTTTGGGCAGGGGGGTGTACGAGCAGTACTTC; J: TRBJ2-7; size: few; V: TRBV27; D: .
CDR3: CASTGGTEAFF; DNA: TGCGCCAGCACCGGGGGAACTGAAGCTTTCTTT; J: TRBJ1-1; size: .; V: TRBV10-2; D: .
CDR3: CASSPRGRGEDGYTF; DNA: TGTGCCAGCAGCCCCCGGGGCAGGGGAGAGGATGGCTACACCTTC; J: TRBJ1-2; size: .; V: TRBV4-2; D: .
CDR3: CASSIGAGGNTEAFF; DNA: TGTGCCAGTAGTATAGGTGCCGGAGGGAACACTGAAGCTTTCTTT; J: TRBJ1-1; size: .; V: TRBV19; D: .
CDR3: CASKQPVYTDTQYF; DNA: TGTGCCAGCAAACAGCCCGTTTACACAGATACGCAGTATTTT; J: TRBJ2-3; size: .; V: TRBV6-4; D: .
CDR3: CASSRNRRIVVTSTDTQYF; DNA: TGTGCCAGTAGCAGAAACAGGCGAATTGTTGTAACTAGCACAGATACGCAGTATTTT; J: TRBJ2-3; size: .; V: TRBV19; D: .
CDR3: CAIHPTEDDPYGYTF; DNA: TGTGCCATCCACCCCACTGAGGATGATCCTTATGGCTACACCTTC; J: TRBJ1-2; size: .; V: TRBV2; D: .
CDR3: CASSSGKGRNLGLAGGYYNEQFF; DNA: TGTGCCAGCAGTAGCGGGAAGGGACGGAATTTGGGACTAGCGGGGGGGTACTACAATGAGCAGTTCTTC; J: TRBJ2-1; size: .; V: TRBV27; D: TRBD2
CDR3: CASSAIQGVSNQPQHF; DNA: TGTGCCAGCAGTGCAATACAGGGGGTTAGCAATCAGCCCCAGCATTTT; J: TRBJ1-5; size: .; V: TRBV6-1; D: TRBD1
CDR3: CASSSLAGQETQYF; DNA: TGCGCCAGCAGCTCACTAGCGGGCCAAGAGACCCAGTACTTC; J: TRBJ2-5; size: .; V: TRBV5-1; D: TRBD2
CDR3: CASSLGGWTAINYGYTF; DNA: TGCGCCAGCAGCTTGGGGGGGTGGACAGCGATTAACTATGGCTACACCTTC; J: TRBJ1-2; size: .; V: TRBV5-1; D: .
CDR3: CASFTMNTEAFF; DNA: TGTGCCAGCTTTACAATGAACACTGAAGCTTTCTTT; J: TRBJ1-1; size: .; V: TRBV6-5; D: .
CDR3: CAWSLGTGGNTIYF; DNA: TGTGCCTGGAGTCTTGGGACAGGGGGAAACACCATATATTTT; J: TRBJ1-3; size: .; V: TRBV30; D: TRBD1
CDR3: CASSLVYRDYEQYF; DNA: TGTGCCAGCAGCTTAGTTTACAGGGACTACGAGCAGTACTTC; J: TRBJ2-7; size: few; V: TRBV11-2; D: .
CDR3: CASSGGASGRQETQYF; DNA: TGTGCCAGTAGTGGGGGAGCTAGCGGGAGACAAGAGACCCAGTACTTC; J: TRBJ2-5; size: .; V: TRBV19; D: TRBD2
CDR3: CASSKIAGFVSYEQYF; DNA: TGTGCCAGCAGCAAAATAGCGGGATTCGTCTCCTACGAGCAGTACTTC; J: TRBJ2-7; size: .; V: TRBV6-2/TRBV6-3; D: TRBD2
CDR3: CASSLAGGVEQYF; DNA: TGTGCCAGCAGCCTAGCGGGAGGGGTCGAGCAGTACTTC; J: TRBJ2-7; size: .; V: TRBV7-2; D: TRBD2
CDR3: CASSRKAGTLNEQFF; DNA: TGTGCCAGTAGTAGAAAAGCGGGAACTCTCAATGAGCAGTTCTTC; J: TRBJ2-1; size: .; V: TRBV19; D: TRBD2
CDR3: CASKSLGGSNQPQHF; DNA: TGTGCCAGCAAAAGTCTAGGAGGGAGCAATCAGCCCCAGCATTTT; J: TRBJ1-5; size: .; V: TRBV6-5; D: .
CDR3: CAWSVSPSGDWASYEQYF; DNA: TGTGCCTGGAGTGTATCCCCTAGCGGGGATTGGGCCTCCTACGAGCAGTACTTC; J: TRBJ2-7; size: .; V: TRBV30; D: TRBD2
CDR3: CASSIDLYSGRRSDTQYF; DNA: TGTGCCAGTAGTATAGATCTATATAGCGGGAGACGCTCAGATACGCAGTATTTT; J: TRBJ2-3; size: .; V: TRBV19; D: TRBD2
CDR3: CASSPLPGQGLSTIYF; DNA: TGTGCCAGCAGCCCCCTCCCGGGACAGGGGCTGAGCACCATATATTTT; J: TRBJ1-3; size: .; V: TRBV7-8; D: TRBD1
CDR3: CASSYIIAGGSGTGELFF; DNA: TGTGCCAGCAGCTACATAATAGCGGGAGGTTCGGGCACCGGGGAGCTGTTTTTT; J: TRBJ2-2; size: .; V: TRBV5-4; D: TRBD2
CDR3: CASSLNMGDQPQHF; DNA: TGTGCCAGCTCACTCAATATGGGCGATCAGCCCCAGCATTTT; J: TRBJ1-5; size: .; V: TRBV18; D: .
CDR3: CASSFGSRGWDEQFF; DNA: TGCGCCAGCAGCTTCGGGTCCAGAGGGTGGGATGAGCAGTTCTTC; J: TRBJ2-1; size: .; V: TRBV5-1; D: .
CDR3: CASKRALTGDTEAFF; DNA: TGTGCCAGTAAACGGGCTTTGACAGGGGATACTGAAGCTTTCTTT; J: TRBJ1-1; size: .; V: TRBV19; D: TRBD1
CDR3: CASSLGRVGASGQETQYF; DNA: TGTGCCAGCAGCTTGGGGAGGGTCGGTGCTAGCGGCCAAGAGACCCAGTACTTC; J: TRBJ2-5; size: .; V: TRBV5-4; D: TRBD2
CDR3: CASSPRGGRGYTF; DNA: TGTGCCAGCTCACCACGAGGGGGAAGAGGCTACACCTTC; J: TRBJ1-2; size: .; V: TRBV18; D: .
CDR3: CASSPRTANTGELFF; DNA: TGTGCCAGCTCACCCCGGACAGCGAACACCGGGGAGCTGTTTTTT; J: TRBJ2-2; size: few; V: TRBV18; D: .
CDR3: CSVEDRVKPLEQYF; DNA: TGCAGCGTTGAAGATCGGGTGAAACCCCTCGAGCAGTACTTC; J: TRBJ2-7; size: .; V: TRBV29-1; D: .
CDR3: CASSVGASTNEKLFF; DNA: TGTGCCAGCAGCGTAGGGGCATCAACTAATGAAAAACTGTTTTTT; J: TRBJ1-4; size: .; V: TRBV9; D: .
CDR3: CASSQVTRGPGNTIYF; DNA: TGCGCCAGCAGCCAAGTAACCAGGGGGCCAGGAAACACCATATATTTT; J: TRBJ1-3; size: .; V: TRBV4-3; D: TRBD1
CDR3: CASSFGEIEQYF; DNA: TGTGCCAGCAGTTTCGGGGAGATCGAGCAGTACTTC; J: TRBJ2-7; size: .; V: TRBV12-3/TRBV12-4; D: .
CDR3: CASRRLAGSYEQYF; DNA: TGCGCCAGCAGGAGACTAGCGGGCTCCTACGAGCAGTACTTC; J: TRBJ2-7; size: .; V: TRBV4-1; D: TRBD2
CDR3: CASSYLSHSGRANTQYF; DNA: TGTGCCAGCAGTTACTTATCTCACAGCGGGAGGGCCAATACGCAGTATTTT; J: TRBJ2-3; size: .; V: TRBV27; D: TRBD2
CDR3: CASSLGPEKPQHF; DNA: TGTGCCAGCAGCTTGGGCCCGGAGAAGCCCCAGCATTTT; J: TRBJ1-5; size: .; V: TRBV5-6; D: .